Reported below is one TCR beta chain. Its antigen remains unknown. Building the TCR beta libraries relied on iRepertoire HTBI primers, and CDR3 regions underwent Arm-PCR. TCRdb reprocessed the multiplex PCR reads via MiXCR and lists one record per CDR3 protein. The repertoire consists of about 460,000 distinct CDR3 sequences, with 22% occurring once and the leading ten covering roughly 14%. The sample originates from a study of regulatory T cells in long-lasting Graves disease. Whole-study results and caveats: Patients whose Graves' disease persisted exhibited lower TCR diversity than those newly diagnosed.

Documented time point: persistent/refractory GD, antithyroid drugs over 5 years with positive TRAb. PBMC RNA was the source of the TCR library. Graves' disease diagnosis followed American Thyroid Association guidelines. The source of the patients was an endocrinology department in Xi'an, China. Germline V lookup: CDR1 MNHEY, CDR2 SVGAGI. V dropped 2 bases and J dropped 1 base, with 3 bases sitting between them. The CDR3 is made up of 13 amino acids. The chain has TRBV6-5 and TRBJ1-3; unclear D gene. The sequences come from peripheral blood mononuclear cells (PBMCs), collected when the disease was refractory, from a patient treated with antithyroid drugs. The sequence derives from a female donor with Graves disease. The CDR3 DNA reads TGTGCCAGCAGTTACAGGTCTGGAAACACCATATATTTT. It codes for CASSYRSGNTIYF.